The following is a T cell receptor (beta chain) sequence with its context. The antigen remains unidentified. These data belong to a study of T cells in localized non-small cell lung cancer. Using immunoSEQ multiplex PCR, the repertoire was profiled, and TCRdb retains in-frame clones only, with some absent. Found here are 75,000 to 95,000 clones, roughly 80% of them singletons; the top ten hold around 21%. Study-level points and caveats: Adjacent lung tissue had a median approximately 61 of the top 100 clones found in the tumor. In uninvolved adjacent lung, T cell clonality reached its highest value, exceeding tumor.

The source was PBMCs, collected before any cancer treatment. The receptor was derived from a man between 40 and 75 years old with stage II squamous cell lung carcinoma.

The CDR3 protein is CASSLGQTHYGYTF. DNA for the CDR3: TGCGCCAGCAGCTTGGGGCAAACGCACTATGGCTACACCTTC. V usage is TRBV5-1 and J usage is TRBJ1-2; D remains unclear. Germline-derived CDR1 and CDR2 are SGHRS and YFSETQ. The CDR3 runs 14 residues. Trimming removed 0 bases from V and 3 bases from J, with 9 bases in between.